The 14 T cell receptor beta chains listed next were all sequenced from one sample in a study of monozygotic twins with inflammatory bowel disease. TCRdb reprocessed the 5' RACE reads, keeping one entry per CDR3 protein, no DNA. This sample's table reports 300,000 to 400,000 distinct CDR3 sequences. Sample: blood. All receptors derive from a human donor with ulcerative colitis or Crohn's disease, or a healthy co-twin of an affected twin (not recorded which).

This sequence joins TRBV5-1 and TRBJ2-1; TCRdb designates TRBD2, a call that cannot be tested without DNA. The germline CDR1 and CDR2 sequences are SGHRS and YFSETQ. This CDR3 contains 16 residues. CDR3 sequence reads: CASSLPGLAGGNEQFF.

The chain employs TRBV27 and TRBJ2-5; TCRdb's assignment of TRBD2 cannot be checked, as there is no DNA. The CDR3 spans 16 residues. Germline V gene data show CDR1 as MNHEY and CDR2 as SMNVEV (reference sequence). CDR3 sequence reads: CASSLGPSSGRETQYF.

The chain uses TRBV29-1 and TRBJ2-6; lacking DNA, the TRBD1 call made by TCRdb goes unchecked. The CDR3 runs to 16 residues. CDR1 and CDR2 (germline): SQVTM, ANQGSEA. CDR3 region: CSVARGASSGANVLTF.

This chain joins TRBV6-5 and TRBJ1-6. The CDR3 is made up of 14 amino acids. Germline V gene lookup returns CDR1 MNHEY and CDR2 SVGAGI. The CDR3 reads CASSYSSKLRPLHF.

The chain joins TRBV11-2 to TRBJ2-1; with no DNA, the TCRdb D assignment of TRBD1 cannot be verified. Looked up from germline, CDR1 is SGHAT and CDR2 is FQNNGV. The CDR3 is made up of 15 amino acids. This chain's CDR3 is CASRRPGTGDNEQFF. The variable domain in full, completed from reference TRBV11-2 and TRBJ2-1, reads EAGVAQSPRYKIIEKRQSVAFWCNPISGHATLYWYQQILGQGPKLLIQFQNNGVVDDSQLPKDRFSAERLKGVDSTLKIQPAKLEDSAVYLCASRRPGTGDNEQFFGPGTRLTVL.

This chain links TRBV15 with TRBJ2-5; TCRdb's D call, TRBD1, is unchecked because there is no DNA. CDR3 size: 16 residues. Per the germline V gene, CDR1 is LNHNV and CDR2 is YYDKDF (reference sequence). The CDR3 is CATSRVMGQGQETQYF. Full variable domain (remainder filled in from reference TRBV15 and TRBJ2-5): DAMVIQNPRYQVTQFGKPVTLSCSQTLNHNVMYWYQQKSSQAPKLLFHYYDKDFNNEADTPDNFQSRRPNTSFCFLDIRSPGLGDTAMYLCATSRVMGQGQETQYFGPGTRLLVL.

The chain carries TRBV20-1 and TRBJ2-3. Germline V gene data show CDR1 as DFQATT and CDR2 as SNEGSKA (reference sequence). This CDR3 comprises 14 residues. CDR3 sequence: CSARDELAADTQYF.

This sequence joins TRBV3-1 and TRBJ2-1; the TCRdb call, TRBD2, lacks DNA for checking. Looked up from germline, CDR1 is LGHDT and CDR2 is YNNKEL (reference sequence). This CDR3 has 16 residues. The CDR3 loop is CASSQDRTSGHNEQFF.

The V call is TRBV20-1, the J call TRBJ1-1; TCRdb calls TRBD1, which cannot be checked without DNA. CDR1 and CDR2 (germline): DFQATT, SNEGSKA (reference sequence). This CDR3 has 15 residues. CDR3 residues: CSAYPLQGADTEAFF.

The V gene is TRBV7-2, the J gene TRBJ2-5. Germline V gene lookup returns CDR1 SGHTA and CDR2 FQGNSA. This CDR3 is built from 12 residues. CDR3 loop: CASSPPSSTQYF. Complete variable domain (other parts from reference TRBV7-2 and TRBJ2-5): GAGVSQSPSNKVTEKGKDVELRCDPISGHTALYWYRQSLGQGLEFLIYFQGNSAPDKSGLPSDRFSAERTGGSVSTLTIQRTQQEDSAVYLCASSPPSSTQYFGPGTRLLVL.

The rearrangement joins TRBV20-1 to TRBJ2-7; the D call from TCRdb, TRBD1, cannot be confirmed without DNA. Germline lookup yields CDR1 DFQATT and CDR2 SNEGSKA (reference sequence). This CDR3 is 13 amino acids long. This CDR3 is CSALTGKTYEQYF.

The rearrangement links TRBV5-5 to TRBJ1-5. CDR1 is SGHKS, CDR2 YYEKEE, per germline (reference sequence). This CDR3 comprises 13 residues. The chain's CDR3 is CASSLEVEQPQHF.

This chain connects TRBV6-5 to TRBJ2-3; TCRdb designates TRBD2, a call that cannot be tested without DNA. Germline values: CDR1 MNHEY, CDR2 SVGAGI. The CDR3 loop spans 17 amino acids. The CDR3 here is CASSYDKRGGSTDTQYF.

The rearrangement links TRBV20-1 to TRBJ1-1. The CDR3 has 14 residues. Germline loops: CDR1 DFQATT, CDR2 SNEGSKA (reference sequence). The CDR3 is CSAGSPGMNTEAFF.